A single sample gave rise to the 25 T cell receptor beta chains below, sequenced in a study of T cells in Graves' hyperthyroidism and ophthalmopathy. RNA transcripts served as the template for amplifying TCR beta CDR3 regions. First-round RT-PCR of the TCR CDR3 relied on the HTBI primer set. TCRdb passed the multiplex PCR reads through MiXCR, listing each CDR3 protein once. The sample records about 660,000 distinct CDR3 sequences, about 45% being singletons. What was sequenced was peripheral blood or thyroid tissue (not recorded which). Receptors originate from an adult man with Graves' disease, either hyperthyroidism or ophthalmopathy (not recorded which).

There are many counts of this clonotype. The chain recombines TRBV7-8 with TRBJ1-2; tentatively, D is TRBD1 (5 bases). The germline gives CDR1 SGHVS, CDR2 FQNEAQ. The CDR3 covers 14 residues. V shed 1 base and J shed 2 bases, with 8 bases lying between them. The CDR3 DNA sequence: TGTGCCAGCAGCTTAGTAGGGGCCAACTATGGCTACACCTTC. Translating gives CASSLVGANYGYTF.

V usage is TRBV9 and J usage is TRBJ2-5; unclear D gene. Trimming cost V 4 bases and J 2 bases, with 9 bases left between them. The CDR3 extends over 13 amino acids. Germline CDR1 and CDR2: SGDLS and YYNGEE. The CDR3 DNA sequence: TGTGCCAGCAGCCAGGCAGGACAAGAGACCCAGTACTTC. Encoded protein: CASSQAGQETQYF.

The chain carries TRBV6-5 and TRBJ2-7; tentatively, D is TRBD2 (6 bases). The CDR3 loop spans 14 amino acids. The germline CDR1 and CDR2 sequences are MNHEY and SVGAGI. V lost 0 bases, J lost 6 bases, and 12 bases lay in between. The CDR3 coding sequence is TGTGCCAGCAGTTACTCCGCTGGAGGGTCCGAGCAGTACTTC. This translates into CASSYSAGGSEQYF.

This clonotype was picked up a small number of times. The J gene is TRBJ2-7, the V gene TRBV7-9; 9 bases agree with TRBD1. The CDR3 loop spans 14 amino acids. J was trimmed by 6 bases and V by 3 bases; bases with no gene match: 6. Germline V gives CDR1 SEHNR, CDR2 FQNEAQ (reference sequence). CDR3 DNA sequence: TGTGCCAGCAGCTTCCGGGACAGGGTGATCGAGCAGTACTTC. This gives the protein CASSFRDRVIEQYF.

Comments on this clonotype: A much larger clone differs from this one at a single base, so this may be a read error. V and J are TRBV24-1 and TRBJ1-2; 10 nucleotides agree with TRBD1. Germline V gives CDR1 KGHDR, CDR2 SFDVKD. This CDR3 is built from 15 residues. The CDR3 region is CAASDPGQGNYGYTF. Here the CDR3 DNA reads TGTGCCGCCAGTGACCCGGGACAGGGGAACTATGGCTACACCTTC.

This clonotype appeared many times. V and J are TRBV6-1 and TRBJ1-2, with 9 bases that match TRBD1. V lost 2 bases to trimming and J lost 4 bases; unmatched junction nucleotides: 5. Germline lookup yields CDR1 MNHNS and CDR2 SASEGT. There are 15 residues in the CDR3. CDR3 nucleotide sequence: TGTGCCAGCAGTGAATGGGACAGGGACTTCTATGGCTACACCTTC. It codes for CASSEWDRDFYGYTF.

Turning to this clonotype: A much larger clone sits a single nucleotide away, making a read error possible. The chain combines TRBV14 with TRBJ1-4; no clear D gene. This CDR3 is built from 13 residues. The V gene's germline CDR1 is SGHDN and CDR2 FVKESK. CDR3 nucleotide sequence: TGTGCCAGCAGCCGTCAGTCACTCGGAAAACTGCTTTTT. It translates to CASSRQSLGKLLF.

This chain connects TRBV24-1 to TRBJ1-6; tentative D call: TRBD1 (6 bases). The germline V gene has CDR1 KGHDR and CDR2 SFDVKD. CDR3 length: 12 amino acids. The V end was cut by 5 bases, the J end by 14 bases, with 12 bases between. The CDR3 spells CATSGGGRTLHF. The CDR3, as DNA: TGTGCCACCAGTGGAGGGGGACGGACCCTCCACTTT.

Many counts were recorded for this clonotype. This chain links TRBV7-2 with TRBJ1-6; D not certain. Trimming took 5 bases from V and 5 from J, leaving 10 bases between them. The CDR3 length is 14 residues. Germline V gene data show CDR1 as SGHTA and CDR2 as FQGNSA. Here the CDR3 reads CASSPRTNNSPLHF. CDR3 sequence (DNA): TGTGCCAGCAGCCCGCGGACGAATAATTCACCCCTCCACTTT.

This clonotype was detected many times. This chain uses TRBV10-3 with TRBJ1-1; no firm D call. The V end lost 2 bases, the J end lost 2 bases, and 3 bases lay between the germline ends. The CDR3 totals 12 residues. The germline gives CDR1 ENHRY, CDR2 SYGVKD. This chain's CDR3 is CAISEANTEAFF. Here the CDR3 DNA reads TGTGCCATCAGTGAGGCAAACACTGAAGCTTTCTTT.

The sample holds one count of this clonotype. The rearrangement joins TRBV15 to TRBJ2-5; D ambiguous. The J call may be mistaken, given a closer DNA end match to TRBJ2-1. The CDR3 covers 12 residues. Germline values: CDR1 LNHNV, CDR2 YYDKDF (reference sequence). CDR3 residues: CATSRGSGEQFF. As DNA, the CDR3 is TGTGCCACCAGCAGAGGGTCGGGCGAGCAGTTCTTC.

This clonotype was found a few times. The J gene is TRBJ1-5, the V gene TRBV6-1; 7 bases are a match to TRBD1. The CDR3 totals 15 residues. The V gene end was trimmed by 7 bases and the J gene end by 4 bases; junction bases not matched to a gene: 10. Looked up from germline, CDR1 is MNHNS and CDR2 is SASEGT. CDR3 in DNA: TGTGCCAGCAACCAGGGTGCAGGGGGTAATCAGCCCCAGCATTTT. This codes for CASNQGAGGNQPQHF.

A note on this clonotype: Possible read error: a much larger clone is one base away. This chain links TRBV7-2 with TRBJ2-7, with D possibly matching TRBD2 (5 bases). From germline, CDR1 is SGHTA and CDR2 FQGNSA. The V end was cut by 2 bases, the J end by 3 bases, with 11 bases between. The CDR3 consists of 14 residues. The CDR3 here is CASSLTDGDYEQYF. DNA of the CDR3: TGTGCCAGCAGCTTAACCGACGGGGACTACGAGCAGTACTTC.

This chain uses TRBV7-9 with TRBJ1-2, with TRBD1 as a possible D gene (5 bases). V was cut by 3 bases and J by 4 bases, with 12 bases left in between. Germline assignment: CDR1 SEHNR and CDR2 FQNEAQ (reference sequence). CDR3 size: 14 residues. The CDR3 protein is CASSLGRETYGYTF. The CDR3 nucleotides read TGTGCCAGCAGCTTGGGCAGGGAGACCTATGGCTACACCTTC. Filled out from reference TRBV7-9 and TRBJ1-2, the complete variable domain reads DTGVSQNPRHKITKRGQNVTFRCDPISEHNRLYWYRQTLGQGPEFLTYFQNEAQLEKSRLLSDRFSAERPKGSFSTLEIQRTEQGDSAMYLCASSLGRETYGYTFGSGTRLTVV.

About this clonotype: This may stem from a read error, because a much larger clone lies one nucleotide away. This rearrangement joins TRBV24-1 to TRBJ1-6, with a tentative D call TRBD1 (5 bases). Trimming removed 4 bases at V and 9 bases at J, with 9 bases between. The length of the CDR3 is 13 residues. Germline CDR1 KGHDR, CDR2 SFDVKD. CDR3 loop: CATSEGRVSPLHF. Written as DNA, the CDR3 is TGTGCCACCAGTGAAGGCAGGGTTTCACCCCTCCACTTT.

A word on this clonotype: This may come from a read error, since a much larger clone is one base off. CDR3 sequence (DNA): TGTGCCACCAGCGGAGAAACAGGGGTTCGTAAGGGTGAAAAACTGTTTTTT. Its protein is CATSGETGVRKGEKLFF. The chain has TRBV15 and TRBJ1-4; 7 nucleotides align to TRBD1. This CDR3 has 17 amino acids. Per the germline V gene, CDR1 is LNHNV and CDR2 is YYDKDF (reference sequence).

This clonotype has at least ten counts. V usage is TRBV11-3 and J usage is TRBJ1-4; possibly TRBD1 for D (5 bases). The germline V gene has CDR1 SGHNT and CDR2 YENEEA. This CDR3 comprises 13 residues. V lost 6 bases and J 10 bases, leaving 15 bases between the germline ends. The CDR3 here is CASRGLVFGKLFF. The CDR3 DNA sequence: TGTGCCAGCAGGGGACTAGTATTCGGAAAACTGTTTTTT. Full variable domain (outside the CDR3, taken from reference TRBV11-3 and TRBJ1-4): EAGVVQSPRYKIIEKKQPVAFWCNPISGHNTLYWYLQNLGQGPELLIRYENEEAVDDSQLPKDRFSAERLKGVDSTLKIQPAELGDSAVYLCASRGLVFGKLFFGSGTQLSVL.

The gene calls are TRBV20-1 and TRBJ1-3, with 9 bases aligning to TRBD1. Per the germline V gene, CDR1 is DFQATT and CDR2 is SNEGSKA (reference sequence). The V gene end was trimmed by 0 bases and the J gene end by 0 bases; junction bases not matched to a gene: 9. There are 18 residues in the CDR3. CDR3 sequence: CSARDKQGATFSGNTIYF. In DNA form, the CDR3 reads TGCAGTGCTAGAGACAAACAGGGGGCAACCTTCTCTGGAAACACCATATATTTT.

This clonotype was detected ten times or more. CDR3 nucleotides: TGCGCCAGCAGTGAGACGCCGGGGGAGACCCAGTACTTC. As protein: CASSETPGETQYF. The chain carries TRBV10-1 and TRBJ2-5, with D tentatively TRBD2 (5 bases). The V gene lost 2 bases and the J gene lost 5 bases, with 9 bases spanning the gap. Germline assignment: CDR1 WNHNN and CDR2 SYGVQD (reference sequence). This CDR3 comprises 13 residues.

The table lists this clonotype with a few counts. The chain employs TRBV7-8 and TRBJ2-7; no clear D gene. Trimming left V 9 bases short and J 2 bases short, with 14 bases between. This CDR3 region has 13 residues. Germline V gives CDR1 SGHVS, CDR2 FQNEAQ. The CDR3 loop reads CASSIKDPYEQYF. The DNA for the CDR3 is TGTGCCAGTAGTATTAAGGATCCCTACGAGCAGTACTTC. The variable domain in full, completed from reference TRBV7-8 and TRBJ2-7, reads GAGVSQSPRYKVAKRGQDVALRCDPISGHVSLFWYQQALGQGPEFLTYFQNEAQLDKSGLPSDRFFAERPEGSVSTLKIQRTQQEDSAVYLCASSIKDPYEQYFGPGTRLTVT.

This clonotype was observed a few times. The chain is built from TRBV5-1 and TRBJ1-5, with D maybe TRBD1 (5 bases). The V end was cut by 0 bases, the J end by 6 bases, with 13 bases between. CDR1 and CDR2 (germline): SGHRS, YFSETQ. CDR3 length equals 15 residues. The CDR3 sequence: CASSLAGGFGQPQHF. The CDR3 DNA sequence: TGCGCCAGCAGCTTGGCCGGGGGTTTCGGTCAGCCCCAGCATTTT.

This clonotype was observed many times. V usage is TRBV10-3 and J usage is TRBJ1-6; D unresolved. V was cut by 3 bases and J by 10 bases, with 16 bases left in between. Looked up from germline, CDR1 is ENHRY and CDR2 is SYGVKD. CDR3 length: 15 amino acids. CDR3 in amino acids: CAISDPSSPGSPLHF. CDR3 DNA: TGTGCCATCAGTGACCCGAGCAGCCCCGGCTCACCCCTCCACTTT.

The genes are TRBV24-1 and TRBJ2-5, with 12 bases identical to TRBD1. V shed 5 bases and J 5 bases; nucleotides not matched to a gene: 8. The CDR3 is 16 residues long. Germline V gene lookup returns CDR1 KGHDR and CDR2 SFDVKD. CDR3 coding DNA: TGTGCCACCAGTGCTAGAGGGACAGGGGGCGCGGAGACCCAGTACTTC. Translated: CATSARGTGGAETQYF.

Of note for this clonotype: The germline gene is not matched at one end of the junction; a read error may be the cause. The chain has TRBV10-3 and TRBJ1-1, with a tentative D call TRBD1 (5 bases). Germline V gene lookup returns CDR1 ENHRY and CDR2 SYGVKD. This CDR3 has 13 amino acids. The CDR3 bases are TGTGCCATCAGTGACGAGGGGAGCACTAAAGCTTTCTTT. Its protein product is CAISDEGSTKAFF.

This clonotype occurred many times. The rearrangement uses TRBV9 and TRBJ2-7; D gene ambiguous. CDR3 length: 14 amino acids. Germline V gives CDR1 SGDLS, CDR2 YYNGEE. V lost 4 bases to trimming and J lost 7 bases, with 18 bases between them. The CDR3: CASSLTREAREQYF. The CDR3 DNA reads as TGTGCCAGCAGCTTGACACGCGAGGCTCGGGAGCAGTACTTC.